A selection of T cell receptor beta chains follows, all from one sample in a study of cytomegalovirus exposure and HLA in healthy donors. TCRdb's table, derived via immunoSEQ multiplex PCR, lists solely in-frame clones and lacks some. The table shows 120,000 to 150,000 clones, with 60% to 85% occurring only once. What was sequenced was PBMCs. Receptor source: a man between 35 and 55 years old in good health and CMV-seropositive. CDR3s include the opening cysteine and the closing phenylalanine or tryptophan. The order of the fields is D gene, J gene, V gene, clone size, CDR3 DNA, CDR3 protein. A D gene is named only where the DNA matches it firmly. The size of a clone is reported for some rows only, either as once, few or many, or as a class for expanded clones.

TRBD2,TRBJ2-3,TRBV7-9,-,TGTGCCAGCAGAGCTATGCGGGAGCGCACAGATACGCAGTATTTT,CASRAMRERTDTQYF
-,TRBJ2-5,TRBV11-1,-,TGTGCCAGCAGCCCGGATCCCGGCATATGGAGATTGGCAGAGACCCAGTACTTC,CASSPDPGIWRLAETQYF
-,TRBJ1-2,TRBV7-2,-,TGTGCCAGCAGCCCACAACCCCGGGACTATGGCTACACCTTC,CASSPQPRDYGYTF
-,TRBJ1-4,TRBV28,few,TGTGCCAACCACGGCCGGCAGGGCACTCCCCCTGAAAAACTGTTTTTT,CANHGRQGTPPEKLFF
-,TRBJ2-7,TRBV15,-,TGTGCCACCAGCAGAGTCGGGGAGGACGAGCAGTACTTC,CATSRVGEDEQYF
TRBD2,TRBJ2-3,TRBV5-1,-,TGCGCCAGCAGCTTCGAGCGGGAGCTAGATACGCAGTATTTT,CASSFERELDTQYF
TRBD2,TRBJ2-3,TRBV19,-,TGTGCCAGTAGTTACGGACTAGCGGGACTAGGTGGTACGCAGTATTTT,CASSYGLAGLGGTQYF
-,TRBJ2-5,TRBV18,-,TGTGCCAGCTCACCGCTTCCCCGGGTAGAATTGGAGACCCAGTACTTC,CASSPLPRVELETQYF
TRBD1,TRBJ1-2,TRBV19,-,TGTGCCAGTAGTATCGGGACAGATAACTATGGCTACACCTTC,CASSIGTDNYGYTF
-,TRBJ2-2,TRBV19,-,TGTGCCAGTAGTATAGGTCAGGGCGGCACCGGGGAGCTGTTTTTT,CASSIGQGGTGELFF
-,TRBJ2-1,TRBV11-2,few,TGTGCCAGCAGCTTAGATTCAGGGAGGTGGACTGAGCAGTTCTTC,CASSLDSGRWTEQFF
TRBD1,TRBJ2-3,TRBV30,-,TGTGCCTCTTCCGACAGGGGGCGTGTGAATACGCAGTATTTT,CASSDRGRVNTQYF
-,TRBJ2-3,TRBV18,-,TGTGCCAGCTCACCGAGACAGCCAGATACGCAGTATTTT,CASSPRQPDTQYF
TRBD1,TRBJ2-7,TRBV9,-,TGTGCCAGCAGCGTAGGGCAGGGGGCGATCTACGAGCAGTACTTC,CASSVGQGAIYEQYF
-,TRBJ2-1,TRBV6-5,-,TGTGCCAGCAGTTACTTTCAGGACAATGAGCAGTTCTTC,CASSYFQDNEQFF
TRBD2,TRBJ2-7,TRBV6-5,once,TGTGCCAGCATGAGGGCACTAGCGAACTACGAGCAGTACTTC,CASMRALANYEQYF
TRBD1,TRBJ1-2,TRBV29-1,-,TGCAGCGCTCAACCCGGGACAGGGCCTGATGGCTACACCTTC,CSAQPGTGPDGYTF